This paragraph covers one T cell receptor (beta chain) sequence. Since a much larger clone is just one base distant, this may be a read error. The template was RNA from unsorted bulk tissue. More than 3 cm separated this lung sample from the edge of the tumor. TCRbeta libraries were built with three rounds of nested PCR, modified from ARM-PCR. TCRdb re-called the multiplex PCR reads through MiXCR, storing one row per CDR3 protein. The data show about 98,000 distinct CDR3 sequences, 80% seen once. This entry belongs to a study of tumor and adjacent non-tumor tissue in lung cancer. From germline, CDR1 is DFQATT and CDR2 SNEGSKA (reference sequence). Between the trimmed V and J ends, which lost 2 bases and 6 bases, there was a span of 15 bases. The CDR3 runs 14 residues.

The sample taken for sequencing was distant non-tumor lung tissue. V is TRBV20-1 and J is TRBJ2-3; weak D call: TRBD2 (6 bases). This clonotype was sampled from a man aged 55 to 70 with small cell lung cancer. The CDR3 region is CSARRLARTDTQYF. The CDR3 DNA reads TGCAGTGCTAGAAGGCTAGCGAGGACGGATACGCAGTATTTT.